This entry lists 23 T cell receptor beta chains sequenced from one sample in a study of T-cell memory formation after mild COVID-19. MiXCR, applied by TCRdb to the 5' RACE reads, yields one record per CDR3 protein. The data contain 44,000 or so distinct CDR3 sequences, approximately 9.7% of them seen just once; the ten biggest clones take up roughly 12%. The specimen was PBMCs or a T cell subset sorted from them (not recorded which). Receptor source: an adult woman who had mild COVID-19 (a few samples of this study predate the infection). Cell type and time point are not known.

This chain joins TRBV20-1 and TRBJ2-1; tentative D call: TRBD2 (5 bases). Between the trimmed V and J ends, which lost 0 bases and 0 bases, there was a span of 15 bases. The CDR3 has 17 residues. Germline V CDR1 and CDR2: DFQATT, SNEGSKA (reference sequence). The CDR3 sequence is CSARDAGETASYNEQFF. CDR3 DNA: TGCAGTGCTAGAGATGCCGGGGAAACCGCCTCCTACAATGAGCAGTTCTTC.

This clonotype has ten or more counts. The V call is TRBV11-2, the J call TRBJ2-1; tentatively, D is TRBD2 (5 bases). Between the trimmed V and J ends, which lost 6 bases and 0 bases, there was a span of 15 bases. Germline loops: CDR1 SGHAT, CDR2 FQNNGV. CDR3 size: 16 residues. The CDR3: CASSSLTGSSYNEQFF. The CDR3 DNA reads as TGTGCCAGCAGTAGCTTAACGGGGAGCTCCTACAATGAGCAGTTCTTC.

The CDR3 sequence is CASSLTYSSRSDTQYF. CDR3 DNA: TGTGCCAGCAGCTTGACGTACAGCTCTAGGTCAGATACGCAGTATTTT. The chain joins TRBV5-5 to TRBJ2-3; D gene ambiguous. V lost 1 base, J lost 4 bases, and 16 bases lay in between. Germline loops: CDR1 SGHKS, CDR2 YYEKEE (reference sequence). The CDR3 contains 16 residues.

J is TRBJ2-1 and V is TRBV5-1; TRBD2 matches at 15 bases. Losses at the gene ends were 3 bases for V and 7 bases for J; bases not matched to a gene: 11. The germline CDR1 and CDR2 sequences are SGHRS and YFSETQ. The CDR3 is made up of 18 amino acids. CDR3 sequence reads: CASSSSTGTSGRLNEQFF. CDR3 bases: TGCGCCAGCAGCTCGAGTACCGGGACTAGCGGGAGGTTAAATGAGCAGTTCTTC.

The chain joins TRBV20-1 to TRBJ2-3; D call uncertain. The length of the CDR3 is 12 residues. Germline CDR1 and CDR2: DFQATT and SNEGSKA (reference sequence). V was pared by 1 base and J by 0 bases, with 2 bases between. The CDR3 DNA reads as TGCAGTGCTAGAGGGAGCACAGATACGCAGTATTTT. Protein sequence: CSARGSTDTQYF.

The V call is TRBV11-2, the J call TRBJ2-5, with no clear D. V shed 1 base and J shed 2 bases, with 14 bases lying between them. This CDR3 region has 16 residues. From germline, CDR1 is SGHAT and CDR2 FQNNGV. CDR3: CASSLGWGSFQETQYF. The CDR3 DNA reads as TGTGCCAGCAGCTTAGGTTGGGGATCCTTTCAAGAGACCCAGTACTTC.

The sample holds a few counts of this clonotype. V and J are TRBV7-3 and TRBJ2-7; a possible D gene is TRBD2 (5 bases). The V and J ends lost 5 bases and 6 bases respectively, with 11 bases between them. Germline V CDR1 and CDR2: SGHTA, FQGTGA. The CDR3 runs 12 residues. The CDR3 nucleotides are TGTGCCAGCAGCACCCCGGGGAGCGAGCAGTACTTC. Protein: CASSTPGSEQYF.

This clonotype was seen at least ten times. V usage is TRBV24-1 and J usage is TRBJ2-3; D gene uncertain. The CDR3 has 13 residues. V was trimmed by 2 bases and J by 1 base, leaving 3 bases between them. Germline V gene sequence: CDR1 KGHDR, CDR2 SFDVKD. The CDR3 sequence is CATSDYGTDTQYF. The CDR3 DNA is TGTGCCACCAGTGATTATGGCACAGATACGCAGTATTTT.

The chain uses TRBV4-1 and TRBJ2-6, with D possibly matching TRBD2 (6 bases). The germline gives CDR1 MGHRA, CDR2 YSYEKL. Trimming took 2 bases from V and 1 from J, leaving 18 bases between them. The CDR3 has 19 amino acids. This CDR3 reads CASSQRGLMEKSGANVLTF. The CDR3 region has the DNA TGCGCCAGCAGCCAAAGGGGACTGATGGAGAAATCTGGGGCCAACGTCCTGACTTTC.

This clonotype was detected a few times. J is TRBJ2-7 and V is TRBV7-8; D call uncertain. Germline loops: CDR1 SGHVS, CDR2 FQNEAQ. V was cut by 5 bases and J by 3 bases, with 17 bases left in between. The CDR3 covers 15 residues. This CDR3 reads CASSPFEAENYEQYF. The CDR3 DNA is TGTGCCAGCAGCCCTTTTGAGGCAGAAAACTACGAGCAGTACTTC.

V usage is TRBV6-4 and J usage is TRBJ1-1, with TRBD1 matching 11 bases. With 5 bases clipped from V and 4 bases from J, the junction kept 3 bases outside the gene matches. Germline CDR1 and CDR2: MRHNA and SNTAGT. There are 14 residues in the CDR3. CDR3 region: CASSPGTGGTEAFF. The CDR3 DNA follows: TGTGCCAGCAGTCCGGGGACAGGGGGCACTGAAGCTTTCTTT.

This clonotype was recorded many times. The chain joins TRBV29-1 to TRBJ2-4; no firm D call. Germline V lookup: CDR1 SQVTM, CDR2 ANQGSEA. Trimming left V 4 bases short and J 9 bases short, with 10 bases between. This CDR3 comprises 11 residues. CDR3 loop: CSVVTGSIQYF. The CDR3 DNA is TGCAGCGTTGTTACGGGTAGCATTCAGTACTTC.

This clonotype was found a few times. The rearrangement links TRBV5-1 to TRBJ1-1; D not resolved. Germline V lookup: CDR1 SGHRS, CDR2 YFSETQ. This CDR3 spans 12 amino acids. V was pared by 4 bases and J by 3 bases, with 7 bases between. The CDR3 spells CASSHEHTEAFF. As DNA, the CDR3 is TGCGCCAGCAGCCACGAACACACTGAAGCTTTCTTT.

The chain has TRBV18 and TRBJ1-1, with D tentatively TRBD1 (6 bases). V was clipped by 6 bases and J by 1 base, with 18 bases between them. The CDR3 sequence is 16 residues long. Germline CDR1 is KGHSH and CDR2 is LQKENI. The CDR3 nucleotides read TGTGCCAGCTCCCTCCACGGGGGGCAGGAGAACACTGAAGCTTTCTTT. Translation: CASSLHGGQENTEAFF.

This clonotype was recorded a few times. CDR3: CASSLTGQMNTEAFF. CDR3 coding DNA: TGTGCCAGCAGCTTGACAGGCCAAATGAACACTGAAGCTTTCTTT. The chain carries TRBV5-5 and TRBJ1-1; a weak D match, TRBD1 (5 bases). This CDR3 contains 15 residues. The germline gives CDR1 SGHKS, CDR2 YYEKEE (reference sequence). V gave up 1 base and J gave up 0 bases, with 10 bases separating them.

This clonotype has a handful of counts. The chain carries TRBV24-1 and TRBJ1-5, with TRBD1 matching 7 bases. Unmatched junction bases numbered 14, after V lost 2 bases and J lost 5 bases. Germline V gene lookup returns CDR1 KGHDR and CDR2 SFDVKD. The CDR3 sequence is 18 residues long. This CDR3 reads CATSDWDWQGGPDQPQHF. The CDR3, as DNA: TGTGCCACCAGTGATTGGGACTGGCAGGGGGGCCCCGATCAGCCCCAGCATTTT.

This rearrangement joins TRBV18 to TRBJ1-6; TRBD1 is a possible D gene (5 bases). The V gene's germline CDR1 is KGHSH and CDR2 LQKENI. The CDR3 extends over 14 amino acids. The ends were cut back, 2 bases at V and 7 bases at J, with 9 bases in the middle. In DNA form, the CDR3 reads TGTGCCAGCTCACCAGCAGGGTCCAATTCACCCCTCCACTTT. This encodes CASSPAGSNSPLHF.

This clonotype was detected ten times or more. The rearrangement uses TRBV19 and TRBJ2-1; 8 positions agree with TRBD1. Unmatched junction bases numbered 2, after V lost 6 bases and J lost 7 bases. The CDR3 has 12 amino acids. Looked up from germline, CDR1 is LNHDA and CDR2 is SQIVND (reference sequence). This CDR3 is CASRDRVNEQFF. CDR3 in DNA: TGTGCCAGTAGGGACAGGGTAAATGAGCAGTTCTTC. Looking up the rest from reference TRBV19 and TRBJ2-1 gives the full variable domain: DGGITQSPKYLFRKEGQNVTLSCEQNLNHDAMYWYRQDPGQGLRLIYYSQIVNDFQKGDIAEGYSVSREKKESFPLTVTSAQKNPTAFYLCASRDRVNEQFFGPGTRLTVL.

This clonotype occurred many times. This sequence joins TRBV29-1 and TRBJ2-5; 8 positions match TRBD1. Germline V CDR1 and CDR2: SQVTM, ANQGSEA. This CDR3 comprises 13 residues. With 4 bases clipped from V and 5 bases from J, the junction kept 6 bases outside the gene matches. The CDR3 spells CSVVPGGPETQYF. Written as DNA, the CDR3 is TGCAGCGTTGTTCCAGGGGGCCCGGAGACCCAGTACTTC. Supplemented by reference TRBV29-1 and TRBJ2-5, the full variable domain reads SAVISQKPSRDICQRGTSLTIQCQVDSQVTMMFWYRQQPGQSLTLIATANQGSEATYESGFVIDKFPISRPNLTFSTLTVSNMSPEDSSIYLCSVVPGGPETQYFGPGTRLLVL.

The V and J genes are TRBV12-3 or TRBV12-4 and TRBJ1-2, with 7 nucleotides matching TRBD1. CDR3 length: 17 residues. With V trimmed by 6 bases and J by 2 bases, 15 bases remained unmatched. The CDR3, as DNA: TGTGCCAGCAGCAACAGGGGACAAAGAGAGGGCAACTATGGCTACACCTTC. It is translated as CASSNRGQREGNYGYTF.

This clonotype was seen a few times. The chain carries TRBV6-5 and TRBJ1-1; D perhaps matches TRBD1 (5 bases). Per germline, CDR1 MNHEY and CDR2 SVGAGI. Trimming stripped 2 bases from V and 4 bases from J, with 14 bases between. The CDR3 is 15 residues long. CDR3 DNA: TGTGCCAGCAGTTACAGGTCAGGGCTTGGCACTGAAGCTTTCTTT. It is translated as CASSYRSGLGTEAFF.

This clonotype occurred a few times. The chain uses TRBV12-3 or TRBV12-4 and TRBJ1-4; D remains ambiguous. The CDR3 contains 11 residues. Trimming left V 5 bases short and J 16 bases short, with 14 bases between. The CDR3 reads CASSNGRPQFF. The CDR3, as DNA: TGTGCCAGCAGTAACGGACGGCCTCAGTTTTTT.

This chain connects TRBV6-5 to TRBJ1-2, with 9 bases identical to TRBD1. The germline CDR1 and CDR2 sequences are MNHEY and SVGAGI. V dropped 9 bases and J dropped 3; count of bases not matched to a gene: 8. The CDR3 loop spans 14 amino acids. The CDR3: CARSRTGGDYGYTF. CDR3 in DNA: TGTGCCAGAAGTCGTACAGGGGGCGACTATGGCTACACCTTC.